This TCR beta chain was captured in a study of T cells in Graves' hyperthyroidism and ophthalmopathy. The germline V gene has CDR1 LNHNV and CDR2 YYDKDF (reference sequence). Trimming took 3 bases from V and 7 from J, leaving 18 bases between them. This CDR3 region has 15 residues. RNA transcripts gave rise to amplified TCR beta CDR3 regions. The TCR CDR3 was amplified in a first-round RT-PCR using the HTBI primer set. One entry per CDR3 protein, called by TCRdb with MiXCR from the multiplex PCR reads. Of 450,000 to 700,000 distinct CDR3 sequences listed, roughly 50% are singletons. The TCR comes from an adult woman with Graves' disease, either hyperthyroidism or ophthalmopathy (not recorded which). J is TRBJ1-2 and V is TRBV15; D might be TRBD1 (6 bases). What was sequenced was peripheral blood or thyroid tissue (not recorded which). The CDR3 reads CATSRGDPGTTGYTF. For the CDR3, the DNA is TGTGCCACCAGCAGGGGCGACCCCGGGACAACTGGCTACACCTTC. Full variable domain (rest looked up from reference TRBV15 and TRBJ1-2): DAMVIQNPRYQVTQFGKPVTLSCSQTLNHNVMYWYQQKSSQAPKLLFHYYDKDFNNEADTPDNFQSRRPNTSFCFLDIRSPGLGDTAMYLCATSRGDPGTTGYTFGSGTRLTVV.